The 21 T cell receptor beta chains below were found in one sample sequenced in a study of T cell repertoires in cytomegalovirus infection. What these receptors recognize is not known. TCRdb reprocessed the reads via MiXCR and lists one record per CDR3 protein. The table records fewer than 850,000 distinct CDR3 sequences, 25% to 35% of them present only once. The sample in question was cultured CD8+ T cells from PBMCs, obtained from culture after CMV antigen stimulation. Every receptor here comes from a human donor in good health (CMV status not recorded). Some clones in this sample may be carry-over from other donors' samples.

V is TRBV19 and J is TRBJ1-6, with a tentative D call TRBD1 (5 bases). The CDR3 consists of 13 residues. V was pared by 5 bases and J by 10 bases, with 12 bases between. Germline CDR1 LNHDA, CDR2 SQIVND (reference sequence). The CDR3 DNA follows: TGTGCCAGTAGTCTAAACTGGGGGTCACCCCTCCACTTT. Translated, it gives CASSLNWGSPLHF. Looking up the rest from reference TRBV19 and TRBJ1-6 gives the full variable domain: DGGITQSPKYLFRKEGQNVTLSCEQNLNHDAMYWYRQDPGQGLRLIYYSQIVNDFQKGDIAEGYSVSREKKESFPLTVTSAQKNPTAFYLCASSLNWGSPLHFGNGTRLTVT.

The chain links TRBV7-6 to TRBJ2-5; tentative D call: TRBD2 (7 bases). Germline CDR1 reads SGHVS; CDR2 reads FNYEAQ. The CDR3 extends over 16 amino acids. With 2 bases removed from V and 1 base from J, the gap between germline ends came to 14 bases. CDR3 nucleotides: TGTGCCAGCAGCTTATTGGGGGGGCGAGGCCAAGAGACCCAGTACTTC. This encodes CASSLLGGRGQETQYF.

This clonotype showed up just once. The chain uses TRBV15 and TRBJ2-2, with D hard to call. V lost 6 bases and J lost 6, with 8 bases in between. CDR3 length: 12 amino acids. Germline V gene data show CDR1 as LNHNV and CDR2 as YYDKDF (reference sequence). The CDR3: CATSFSPGELFF. DNA of the CDR3: TGTGCCACCAGTTTTAGCCCCGGGGAGCTGTTTTTT.

V usage is TRBV27 and J usage is TRBJ1-1, with D tentatively TRBD1 (5 bases). Germline CDR1 and CDR2: MNHEY and SMNVEV (reference sequence). V was trimmed by 5 bases and J by 1 base, leaving 14 bases between them. This CDR3 spans 15 amino acids. The CDR3 nucleotides are TGTGCCAGCAGTGCCTCCCGACAGAGGAACACTGAAGCTTTCTTT. This sequence encodes CASSASRQRNTEAFF.

This clonotype was counted many times. V gene TRBV27 combines with J gene TRBJ2-1; 7 bases are shared with TRBD1. J gave up 2 bases and V 2 bases, and 0 bases lay outside the gene matches. Germline V gene lookup returns CDR1 MNHEY and CDR2 SMNVEV (reference sequence). The CDR3 has 14 residues. CDR3 region: CASSLGTAYNEQFF. The DNA of the CDR3 is TGTGCCAGCAGTTTAGGGACAGCCTACAATGAGCAGTTCTTC.

The chain employs TRBV6-8 and TRBJ2-7; D unclear. This CDR3 comprises 16 residues. V shed 1 base and J shed 0 bases, with 13 bases lying between them. CDR1 and CDR2 from the germline V gene are MNHGY and SAAAGT. This CDR3 reads CASSYCRLARSYEQYV. In DNA form, the CDR3 reads TGTGCCAGCAGTTACTGTCGTCTTGCCCGCTCCTACGAGCAGTACGTC.

The CDR3 DNA follows: TGCAGCGTTGTCGGTCAGGACTATGGCTACACCTTC. The encoded protein is CSVVGQDYGYTF. The chain uses TRBV29-1 and TRBJ1-2; D is unresolved. The V gene lost 4 bases and the J gene lost 3 bases, with 9 bases spanning the gap. In germline, CDR1 is SQVTM, CDR2 ANQGSEA. CDR3 size: 12 residues.

V gene TRBV19 combines with J gene TRBJ1-2; D unclear. CDR1 is LNHDA and CDR2 is SQIVND in the germline V gene (reference sequence). Trimming took off 5 bases at V and 2 bases at J, with 9 bases between the two ends. The CDR3 extends over 13 amino acids. The DNA of the CDR3 is TGTGCCAGTAGTCCCCAGGTGAACTATGGCTACACCTTC. This encodes CASSPQVNYGYTF.

This clonotype is a singleton in its sample. The V and J genes are TRBV6-5 and TRBJ1-1; D gene unclear. Germline CDR1 is MNHEY and CDR2 is SVGAGI. Deletions cut 0 bases from V and 2 bases from J, with 13 bases between. This CDR3 has 16 amino acids. CDR3 bases: TGTGCCAGCAGTTACTCGAGGGTGTGGGTAAACACTGAAGCTTTCTTT. Translating gives CASSYSRVWVNTEAFF.

This clonotype has a single count. The chain uses TRBV29-1 and TRBJ1-2; no definite D call. Germline CDR1 SQVTM, CDR2 ANQGSEA. V dropped 8 bases and J dropped 2 bases, with 9 bases sitting between them. The CDR3 sequence is 11 residues long. The CDR3 sequence is CSLRHNYGYTF. CDR3 in DNA: TGCAGCCTAAGACACAACTATGGCTACACCTTC.

V usage is TRBV7-3 and J usage is TRBJ1-6; D is ambiguous. The germline V gene has CDR1 SGHTA and CDR2 FQGTGA. The CDR3 contains 12 residues. V lost 5 bases and J lost 11, with 10 bases in between. This CDR3 is CASSPSLAPLHF. CDR3 nucleotides: TGTGCCAGCAGCCCGAGTTTGGCACCCCTCCACTTT.

The gene calls are TRBV7-8 and TRBJ2-3; 9 bases line up with TRBD2. The CDR3 spans 16 residues. Germline V gene sequence: CDR1 SGHVS, CDR2 FQNEAQ. V was pared by 1 base and J by 4 bases, with 6 bases of the junction left unmatched. Here the CDR3 reads CASSLGRGGRPDTQYF. The CDR3 region has the DNA TGTGCCAGCAGCTTAGGGCGGGGGGGCCGACCAGATACGCAGTATTTT.

The table lists this clonotype with a few counts. The chain recombines TRBV4-3 with TRBJ1-1; D is ambiguous. Germline V CDR1 and CDR2: LGHNA, YSLEER. CDR3 size: 15 residues. Trimming left V 4 bases short and J 5 bases short, with 17 bases between. The CDR3 bases are TGCGCCAGCAGCCCGTATATTAGTAGGTCAACTGAAGCTTTCTTT. The encoded protein is CASSPYISRSTEAFF.

The V and J genes are TRBV10-3 and TRBJ2-2; D is unclear. V lost 4 bases and J lost 5, with 5 bases in between. The germline gives CDR1 ENHRY, CDR2 SYGVKD. The CDR3 has 12 residues. The CDR3 loop is CAISGETGELFF. As DNA, the CDR3 is TGTGCCATCAGTGGAGAAACCGGGGAGCTGTTTTTT.

This chain uses TRBV7-9 with TRBJ2-1; TRBD2 matches at 7 bases. The CDR3 contains 17 residues. With V trimmed by 5 bases and J by 9 bases, 19 bases remained unmatched. The germline V gene has CDR1 SEHNR and CDR2 FQNEAQ (reference sequence). The CDR3 spells CASSPPRVQAGIGEQFF. CDR3 DNA: TGTGCCAGCAGCCCCCCCCGAGTTCAAGCGGGGATAGGTGAGCAGTTCTTC.

The chain is built from TRBV12-3 or TRBV12-4 and TRBJ2-1; D is undetermined. The CDR3 has 11 residues. Trimming took off 4 bases at V and 6 bases at J, with 4 bases between the two ends. The CDR3 DNA sequence: TGTGCCAGCAGTTGGCTCAATGAGCAGTTCTTC. Protein product: CASSWLNEQFF.

This clonotype was seen only a few times. The chain employs TRBV7-6 and TRBJ1-1, with D unresolved. The CDR3 is 14 amino acids. Germline CDR1 and CDR2: SGHVS and FNYEAQ. With 1 base removed from V and 0 bases from J, the gap between germline ends came to 6 bases. CDR3: CASSLDDMNTEAFF. DNA for the CDR3: TGTGCCAGCAGCTTAGACGATATGAACACTGAAGCTTTCTTT.

The table lists this clonotype with a few counts. The rearrangement joins TRBV6-2 or TRBV6-3 to TRBJ1-2, with 7 nucleotides matching TRBD1. After removal of 6 bases from V and 3 bases from J, the junction contained 13 bases not matched to a gene. CDR3 length: 16 residues. Germline CDR1 is MNHEY and CDR2 is SVGEGT. The CDR3 bases are TGTGCCAGCAGCCCCCCGGGGACAGACCTTCACTATGGCTACACCTTC. Its protein is CASSPPGTDLHYGYTF.

This clonotype was seen a handful of times. The genes are TRBV19 and TRBJ1-2; 7 bases align to TRBD1. This CDR3 has 14 residues. V trimming: 5 bases; J trimming: 8 bases; junction bases outside the gene matches: 11. Germline V lookup: CDR1 LNHDA, CDR2 SQIVND (reference sequence). The CDR3 DNA reads TGTGCCAGTAGTGAGCCAGGGGGATCGGGAGGCTACACCTTC. Translation: CASSEPGGSGGYTF.

CDR3 DNA: TGTGCCAGCAGTGATGCCGGACAGGGGGCGCAGCCCCAGCATTTT. This sequence encodes CASSDAGQGAQPQHF. The chain joins TRBV6-1 to TRBJ1-5, with 11 bases identical to TRBD1. This CDR3 contains 15 residues. Germline V CDR1 and CDR2: MNHNS, SASEGT. V lost 3 bases to trimming and J lost 7 bases; unmatched junction nucleotides: 5.

This clonotype was picked up a small number of times. V and J are TRBV11-3 and TRBJ2-5; perhaps D is TRBD1 or TRBD2 (5 bases each). The CDR3 runs 16 residues. Trimming took off 5 bases at V and 0 bases at J, with 16 bases between the two ends. The germline V gene encodes CDR1 SGHNT and CDR2 YENEEA. In nucleotides, the CDR3 is TGTGCCAGCAGCCCCTCGACGGGGCCCGACCAAGAGACCCAGTACTTC. Translated: CASSPSTGPDQETQYF.